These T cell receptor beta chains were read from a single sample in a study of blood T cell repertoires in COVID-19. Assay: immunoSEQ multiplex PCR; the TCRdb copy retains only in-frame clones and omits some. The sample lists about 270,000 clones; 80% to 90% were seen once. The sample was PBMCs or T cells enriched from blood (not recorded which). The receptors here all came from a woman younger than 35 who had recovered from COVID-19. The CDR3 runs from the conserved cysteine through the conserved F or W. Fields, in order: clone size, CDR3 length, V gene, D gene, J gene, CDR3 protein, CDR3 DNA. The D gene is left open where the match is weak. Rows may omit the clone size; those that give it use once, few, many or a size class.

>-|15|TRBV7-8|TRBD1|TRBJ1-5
CASSTGTGDGQPQHF
TGTGCCAGCAGCACAGGGACAGGGGACGGACAGCCCCAGCATTTT
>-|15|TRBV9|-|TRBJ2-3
CASSGKTGNTDTQYF
TGTGCCAGCAGCGGAAAGACAGGAAACACAGATACGCAGTATTTT
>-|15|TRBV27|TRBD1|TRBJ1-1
CASCYRGGIDTEAFF
TGTGCCAGCTGTTACAGGGGGGGGATCGACACTGAAGCTTTCTTT
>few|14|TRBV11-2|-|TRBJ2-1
CASSSRTTYNEQFF
TGTGCCAGCAGCTCCCGGACAACCTACAATGAGCAGTTCTTC
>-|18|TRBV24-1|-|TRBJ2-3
CATSDSSRGGGTTDTQYF
TGTGCCACCAGTGATTCCTCGCGGGGCGGGGGCACCACAGATACGCAGTATTTT
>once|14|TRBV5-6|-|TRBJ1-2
CASSLRARSSGYTF
TGTGCCAGCAGCTTGAGGGCCAGGTCTAGCGGCTACACCTTC
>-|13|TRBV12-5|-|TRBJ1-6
CASVGRANSPLHF
TGTGCTAGTGTTGGCAGGGCTAATTCACCCCTCCACTTT
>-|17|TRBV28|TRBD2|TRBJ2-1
CASSIAGTSGPNNEQFF
TGTGCCAGCAGTATCGCCGGGACTAGCGGGCCTAACAATGAGCAGTTCTTC
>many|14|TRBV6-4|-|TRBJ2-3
CASSTTGGTDTQYF
TGTGCCAGCAGCACCACGGGGGGCACAGATACGCAGTATTTT
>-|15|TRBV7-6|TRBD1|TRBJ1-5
CASSRDRGRNQPQHF
TGTGCCAGCAGCCGGGACAGGGGTAGGAATCAGCCCCAGCATTTT
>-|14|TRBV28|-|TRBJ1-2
CASSFAGKLYGYTF
TGTGCCAGCAGTTTCGCAGGGAAGCTATATGGCTACACCTTC
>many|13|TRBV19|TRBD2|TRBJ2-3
CASSIGGSQAQYF
TGTGCCAGTAGTATTGGCGGGAGCCAAGCGCAGTATTTT
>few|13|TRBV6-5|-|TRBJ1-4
CASRTQGGEKLFF
TGTGCCTCCCGGACGCAGGGTGGGGAAAAACTGTTTTTT
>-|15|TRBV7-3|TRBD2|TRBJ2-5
CASSLTSGGAGTQYF
TGTGCCAGCAGCTTGACTAGCGGGGGGGCCGGGACCCAGTACTTC
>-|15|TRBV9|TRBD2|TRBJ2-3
CASSVVAGGTDTQYF
TGTGCCAGCAGCGTAGTGGCGGGGGGAACAGATACGCAGTATTTT
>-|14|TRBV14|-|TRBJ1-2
CASSPRHGLYGYTF
TGTGCCAGCAGCCCCAGACACGGCCTGTATGGCTACACCTTC
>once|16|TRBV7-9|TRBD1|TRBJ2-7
CASSLVLTGGSYEQYF
TGTGCCAGTAGCTTAGTTCTGACAGGGGGCTCCTACGAGCAGTACTTC
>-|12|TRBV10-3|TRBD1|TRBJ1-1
CASGTANTEAFF
TGTGCCTCGGGGACAGCGAACACTGAAGCTTTCTTT
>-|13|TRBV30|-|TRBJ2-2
CAWSTGLTGELFF
TGTGCCTGGAGTACGGGACTTACCGGGGAGCTGTTTTTT
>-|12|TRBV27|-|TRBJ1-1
CASQGRGGEAFF
TGTGCCAGTCAGGGAAGGGGAGGTGAAGCTTTCTTT
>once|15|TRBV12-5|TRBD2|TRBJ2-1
CASGLGGGGGNEQFF
TGTGCTAGTGGTTTGGGAGGCGGGGGGGGCAATGAGCAGTTCTTC
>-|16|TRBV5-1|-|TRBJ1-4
CASSPGSAATNEKLFF
TGCGCCAGCAGCCCGGGGTCGGCGGCAACTAATGAAAAACTGTTTTTT
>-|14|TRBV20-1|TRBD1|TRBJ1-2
CSASYHQGARGYTF
TGCAGTGCTAGTTACCACCAGGGGGCGCGTGGCTACACCTTC
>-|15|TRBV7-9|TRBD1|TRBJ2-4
CASSLLRGQGGIQYF
TGTGCCAGCAGCTTATTACGTGGACAGGGAGGCATTCAGTACTTC
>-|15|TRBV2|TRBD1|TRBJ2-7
CASSGQGSMVGEQYF
TGTGCCAGCAGTGGACAGGGGTCTATGGTTGGGGAGCAGTACTTC
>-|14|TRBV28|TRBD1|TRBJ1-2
CASSPPGQGDGYTF
TGTGCCAGCAGTCCCCCCGGACAGGGGGATGGCTACACCTTC
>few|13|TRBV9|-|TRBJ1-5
CASSSGSNQPQHF
TGTGCCAGCAGTTCAGGGAGCAATCAGCCCCAGCATTTT
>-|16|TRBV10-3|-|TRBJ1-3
CAISEMGAYSGNTIYF
TGTGCCATCAGTGAGATGGGGGCTTACTCTGGAAACACCATATATTTT
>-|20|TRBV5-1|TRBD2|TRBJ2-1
CASSLEGLAGGPPRDNEQFF
TGCGCCAGCAGCTTGGAGGGTCTAGCGGGGGGACCACCGAGAGACAATGAGCAGTTCTTC
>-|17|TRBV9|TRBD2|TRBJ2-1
CASSPRFAGGSYNEQFF
TGTGCCAGCAGCCCCCGGTTCGCGGGGGGATCCTACAATGAGCAGTTCTTC
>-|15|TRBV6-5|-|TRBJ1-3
CATLRFHAELNTIYF
TGTGCCACCCTGCGGTTTCACGCTGAGCTGAACACCATATATTTT
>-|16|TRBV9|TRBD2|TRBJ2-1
CASSAPRSGVNNEQFF
TGTGCCAGCAGCGCCCCTCGTAGCGGGGTGAACAATGAGCAGTTCTTC
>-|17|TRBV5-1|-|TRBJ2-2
CASVLGGGGPNTGELFF
TGCGCCAGCGTCCTCGGGGGCGGGGGCCCGAACACCGGGGAGCTGTTTTTT
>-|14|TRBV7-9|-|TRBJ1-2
CASSLVQGAHGYTF
TGTGCCAGCAGCTTGGTACAGGGCGCTCATGGCTACACCTTC
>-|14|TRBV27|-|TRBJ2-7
CASSDQGSSYEQYF
TGTGCCAGCAGCGATCAGGGCAGCTCCTACGAGCAGTACTTC
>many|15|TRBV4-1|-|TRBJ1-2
CASSQDRGAVGGYTF
TGCGCCAGCAGCCAAGATCGCGGGGCCGTGGGTGGCTACACCTTC
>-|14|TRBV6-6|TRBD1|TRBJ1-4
CASSPGTVNEKLFF
TGTGCCAGCAGCCCCGGGACAGTTAATGAAAAACTGTTTTTT
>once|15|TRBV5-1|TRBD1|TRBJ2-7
CASSLAGTGGAEQYF
TGCGCCAGCAGCTTGGCCGGGACAGGGGGAGCCGAGCAGTACTTC
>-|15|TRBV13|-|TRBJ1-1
CASSSLGAPGPEAFF
TGTGCCAGCAGCTCTTTAGGGGCGCCGGGTCCCGAAGCTTTCTTT
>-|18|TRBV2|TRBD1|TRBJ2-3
CASSEPIFVGGGTDTQYF
TGTGCCAGCAGTGAACCGATATTCGTAGGGGGCGGGACAGATACGCAGTATTTT
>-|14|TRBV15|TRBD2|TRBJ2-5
CATSRDLAEETQYF
TGTGCCACCAGCAGAGATCTAGCGGAAGAGACCCAGTACTTC
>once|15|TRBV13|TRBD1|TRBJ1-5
CASRGGRGQNQPQHF
TGTGCCAGCAGGGGAGGCAGGGGGCAGAATCAGCCCCAGCATTTT
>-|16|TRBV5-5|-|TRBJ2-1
CASSPAAGRSYNEQFF
TGTGCCAGCAGCCCGGCCGCGGGGCGCTCCTACAATGAGCAGTTCTTC
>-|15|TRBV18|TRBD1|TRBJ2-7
CASSPADRPRTEQYF
TGTGCCAGCTCACCGGCGGACAGGCCACGGACAGAGCAGTACTTC
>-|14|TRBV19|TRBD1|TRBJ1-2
CASSLRGRNYGYTF
TGTGCCAGTAGCCTCAGGGGGCGTAACTATGGCTACACCTTC
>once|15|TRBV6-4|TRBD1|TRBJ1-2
CASSDNTGAGYGYTF
TGTGCCAGCAGTGACAATACAGGGGCCGGCTATGGCTACACCTTC
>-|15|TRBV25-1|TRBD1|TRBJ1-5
CASSERGQGIQPQHF
TGTGCCAGCAGTGAACGCGGACAGGGGATTCAGCCCCAGCATTTT
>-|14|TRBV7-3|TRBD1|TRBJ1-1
CASSLGQGETEAFF
TGTGCCAGCAGCCTTGGACAGGGAGAGACTGAAGCTTTCTTT
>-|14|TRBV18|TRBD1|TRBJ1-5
CASSPGQVNQPQHF
TGTGCCAGCTCACCGGGACAGGTAAATCAGCCCCAGCATTTT
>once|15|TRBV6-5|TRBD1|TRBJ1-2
CASSSNRGLDYGYTF
TGTGCCAGCAGCTCCAACAGGGGGCTCGACTATGGCTACACCTTC
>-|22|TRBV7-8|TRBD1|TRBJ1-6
CASSATLVRRDRVSSYNSPLHF
TGTGCCAGCAGCGCTACCTTGGTTAGAAGGGACAGGGTAAGCTCCTATAATTCACCCCTCCACTTT
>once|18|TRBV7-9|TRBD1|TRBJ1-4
CASSFKQGEVATNEKLFF
TGTGCCAGCAGCTTCAAACAGGGGGAGGTTGCAACTAATGAAAAACTGTTTTTT
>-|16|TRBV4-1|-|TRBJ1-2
CASSQDGRTPNYGYTF
TGCGCCAGCAGCCAAGATGGAAGGACACCTAACTATGGCTACACCTTC
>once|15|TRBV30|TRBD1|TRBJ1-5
CAWREQGRSNQPQHF
TGTGCCTGGAGAGAACAGGGGCGTAGCAATCAGCCCCAGCATTTT